This paragraph reports one T cell receptor beta chain. Antigen unknown. The CDR3 is 16 residues long. Per the germline V gene, CDR1 is SGHRS and CDR2 is YFSETQ. After removal of 1 base from V and 6 bases from J, the junction contained 8 bases not matched to a gene. The data were obtained in a study of naive and memory T cell subsets. Points from the study as a whole: Especially in CD8 cells, naive repertoires contained a few larger clonotypes, possibly CD45RA-re-expressing memory cells.

The beta constant-region primer was an equimolar mix of two oligonucleotides covering TRBC1 and TRBC2. Nested alpha and beta constant-region primers with the SP2 primer drove four PCR rounds on ligated cDNA. TCRdb ran MiXCR on the UMI-ligation and nested PCR reads and lists one entry per CDR3 protein. The sample lists over 80,000 distinct CDR3 sequences; approximately 10% were seen once. The chain links TRBV5-1 to TRBJ2-4, with TRBD1 matching over 9 bases. The TCR comes from a human donor in good health. The sample consisted of naive CD4+ T cells from blood. For the CDR3, the DNA is TGCGCCAGCAGCTTGCGGGCACAGGGGGCTGGAAACATTCAGTACTTC. Residues: CASSLRAQGAGNIQYF. Together with reference TRBV5-1 and TRBJ2-4, the CDR3 gives the full variable domain: KAGVTQTPRYLIKTRGQQVTLSCSPISGHRSVSWYQQTPGQGLQFLFEYFSETQRNKGNFPGRFSGRQFSNSRSEMNVSTLELGDSALYLCASSLRAQGAGNIQYFGAGTRLSVL.